This TCR beta chain was sequenced during a study of molecular identifiers for immune sequencing clone quantification. Bulk TCR libraries used previously described methods and listed TCR primers. MiXCR was run by TCRdb on the PCR reads, yielding one entry per CDR3 protein. The sample records some 320,000 distinct CDR3 sequences, over 20% being singletons. Sorting isolated naive CD8 T cells as CD8+CD4-CCR7+CD45RA+ events. The table lists this clonotype with many counts. The junction had 8 bases not matched to a gene; V was cut back by 2 bases and J by 5 bases. The CDR3 consists of 16 residues. The sequence was obtained from a human donor in good health. Some libraries in this study had Jurkat cell RNA spiked in. This chain uses TRBV12-3 or TRBV12-4 with TRBJ1-1, with TRBD1 matching over 10 bases. Sequenced: naive CD8+ T cells from blood, with Jurkat cell RNA spiked in. Subset described: FACS-sorted CD8+CD4-CCR7+CD45RA+ naive T cells. CDR3 nucleotides: TGTGCCAGCAGTTTAAGGTTCGGACAGGGGGATACTGAAGCTTTCTTT. Amino acids: CASSLRFGQGDTEAFF.